This T cell receptor beta chain was sequenced during a study of cytomegalovirus exposure and HLA in healthy donors. A word on this clone: What it binds is unknown.

Per the germline V gene, CDR1 is SGHVS and CDR2 is FQNEAQ. The V gene end was trimmed by 4 bases and the J gene end by 3 bases; junction bases not matched to a gene: 3. This CDR3 contains 16 residues. Study-wide points: Per published reports, the classifier diagnosed cytomegalovirus status with high specificity and sensitivity. Apparent HLA restriction characterized most CMV-associated TCR beta chains in a later analysis. Listed as cytomegalovirus-associated were 170 or so TCR beta chains. Earlier analysis looked at TCR beta V segments, and most were productive about 90% or about 30% of the time.

13 Jbeta primers and 60 Vbeta primers were used for the PCR. The method was immunoSEQ multiplex PCR; TCRdb's version includes in-frame clones alone and lacks a portion of them. This table has about 120,000 clones, over 65% appearing once. The sample taken for sequencing was PBMCs. The chain links TRBV7-8 to TRBJ2-3, with TRBD2 identical over 14 bases. The sequence was collected from a woman aged 40 to 49 in good health and CMV-seropositive. This CDR3 is CASSSRLAGGTDTQYF. CDR3 DNA: TGTGCCAGCAGCTCCAGACTAGCGGGGGGGACAGATACGCAGTATTTT.